This entry features one T cell receptor beta chain sequence. The data are from a study of patients and donors after allogeneic stem cell transplantation. The CDR3 spans 15 residues. CDR1 is SNHLY, CDR2 FYNNEI, per germline. Losses at the gene ends were 3 bases for V and 7 bases for J; bases not matched to a gene: 4. Each CDR3 protein gets one entry after TCRdb re-called the RT-PCR reads with MiXCR. This table holds 900,000 to 1,000,000 distinct CDR3 sequences, roughly 18% found once. The chain recombines TRBV2 with TRBJ2-2, with TRBD1 identical over 11 bases. The receptor's source is a human donor who was either an allogeneic HSCT recipient or a stem cell or donor lymphocyte infusion donor (not recorded which). It is not recorded whose cells these are; they may come from a transplant donor. Sequencing used blood, either unsorted or a sorted T cell fraction (not recorded which). CDR3 loop: CASSEDRGLGGELFF. The CDR3 nucleotides read TGTGCCAGCAGTGAGGACAGGGGGCTCGGCGGGGAGCTGTTTTTT.